This entry is about one TCR beta chain. Its target is not known. Method: immunoSEQ multiplex PCR; TCRdb's copy keeps in-frame clones and lacks some. Here the sample spans about 94,000 clones, over 75% being singletons. The data stem from a study of identifying expanded T cells in peripheral blood. General study results and limits: Across healthy donors, higher total template counts meant significantly greater roughly two-week count variance.

No infections or other immune events were documented during collection. The specimen sequenced was blood. The clonotype originates from a person between 18 and 75 years old in good health.

CDR3 coding DNA: TGTGCCTCCTACTCGGGGGTAAGCTCCTACAATGAGCAGTTCTTC. As protein: CASYSGVSSYNEQFF. This sequence joins TRBV30 and TRBJ2-1, with D perhaps matching TRBD2 (6 bases). The germline gives CDR1 GTSNPN, CDR2 SVGIG (reference sequence). CDR3 size: 15 residues. The V end was cut by 7 bases, the J end by 0 bases, with 16 bases between.